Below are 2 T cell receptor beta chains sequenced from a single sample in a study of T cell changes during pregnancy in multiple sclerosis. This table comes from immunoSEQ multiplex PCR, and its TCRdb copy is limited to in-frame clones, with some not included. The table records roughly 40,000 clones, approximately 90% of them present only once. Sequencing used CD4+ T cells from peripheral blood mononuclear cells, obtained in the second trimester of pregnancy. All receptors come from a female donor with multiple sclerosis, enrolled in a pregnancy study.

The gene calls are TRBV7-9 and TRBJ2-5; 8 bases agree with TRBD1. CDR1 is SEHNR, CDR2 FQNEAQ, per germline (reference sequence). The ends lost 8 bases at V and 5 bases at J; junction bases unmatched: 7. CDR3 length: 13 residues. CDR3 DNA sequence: TGTGCCAGCCGTAGAGGACAGGGCGAGACCCAGTACTTC. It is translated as CASRRGQGETQYF.

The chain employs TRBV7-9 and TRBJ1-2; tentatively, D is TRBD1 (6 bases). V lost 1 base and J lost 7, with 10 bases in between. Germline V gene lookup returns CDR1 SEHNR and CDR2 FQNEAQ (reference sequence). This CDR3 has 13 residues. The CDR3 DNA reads TGTGCCAGCAGCTTAGAGGCAGGGGTTGGCTACACCTTC. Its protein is CASSLEAGVGYTF.